Below are 15 T cell receptor beta chains sequenced from a single sample in a study of long-term antiretroviral therapy in people with HIV. Runs used v3.0 of the immunoSEQ assay and were done at survey level. Clones were sequenced by immunoSEQ multiplex PCR, and TCRdb holds only the in-frame ones, with some missing. The sample contains 20,000 to 25,000 clones, roughly 80% of which appear only once. Sequenced material: unsorted PBMCs, taken 1.6 years after starting antiretroviral therapy. These receptors came from a man aged 35-49 years with HIV.

The chain has TRBV6-5 and TRBJ2-3; 9 positions match TRBD1. Unmatched junction bases numbered 10, after V lost 6 bases and J lost 6 bases. Germline V gene sequence: CDR1 MNHEY, CDR2 SVGAGI. The CDR3 is 15 amino acids. The CDR3 DNA reads as TGTGCCAGCAGACGAAAGGGACAGGGTGGGGATACGCAGTATTTT. Its protein product is CASRRKGQGGDTQYF.

The chain combines TRBV9 with TRBJ2-1, with 8 positions matching TRBD2. Per the germline V gene, CDR1 is SGDLS and CDR2 is YYNGEE. Unmatched junction bases numbered 10, after V lost 7 bases and J lost 7 bases. This CDR3 region has 14 residues. CDR3: CASGESGRPNEQFF. CDR3 in DNA: TGTGCCAGCGGGGAGAGCGGGAGACCGAATGAGCAGTTCTTC.

This rearrangement joins TRBV2 to TRBJ1-4; 7 nucleotides match TRBD1. Germline V lookup: CDR1 SNHLY, CDR2 FYNNEI. The CDR3 is 14 residues long. V trimming: 4 bases; J trimming: 3 bases; junction bases outside the gene matches: 2. The chain's CDR3 is CASSGDSPNEKLFF. CDR3 DNA: TGTGCCAGCAGTGGGGACAGCCCTAATGAAAAACTGTTTTTT. Full variable domain (missing parts from reference TRBV2 and TRBJ1-4): EPEVTQTPSHQVTQMGQEVILRCVPISNHLYFYWYRQILGQKVEFLVSFYNNEISEKSEIFDDQFSVERPDGSNFTLKIRSTKLEDSAMYFCASSGDSPNEKLFFGSGTQLSVL.

The genes are TRBV19 and TRBJ2-4; D not certain. The CDR3 runs to 16 residues. Germline CDR1 LNHDA, CDR2 SQIVND (reference sequence). The germline V and J ends were trimmed by 5 bases and 0 bases, with 14 bases remaining between them. DNA of the CDR3: TGTGCCAGTAGTGAGTGGGTGAGTTCAGCCAAAAACATTCAGTACTTC. This codes for CASSEWVSSAKNIQYF. The full variable domain, in which reference TRBV19 and TRBJ2-4 provide the parts outside the CDR3, is DGGITQSPKYLFRKEGQNVTLSCEQNLNHDAMYWYRQDPGQGLRLIYYSQIVNDFQKGDIAEGYSVSREKKESFPLTVTSAQKNPTAFYLCASSEWVSSAKNIQYFGAGTRLSVL.

The rearrangement uses TRBV6-6 and TRBJ2-1, with 9 bases matching TRBD1. The J segment lost 6 bases and the V segment lost 0 bases, leaving 6 bases of the junction unmatched. The CDR3 consists of 16 residues. Germline V gene lookup returns CDR1 MNHNY and CDR2 SVGAGI (reference sequence). In DNA, the CDR3 is TGTGCCAGCAGTTACTCCGGACAGGGGTACGGCAATGAGCAGTTCTTC. Its translation: CASSYSGQGYGNEQFF.

The V call is TRBV4-2, the J call TRBJ1-1; D is unclear. Trimming removed 5 bases from V and 1 base from J, with 8 bases in between. The CDR3 is 13 residues long. Germline CDR1 is LGHNA and CDR2 is YNFKEQ. The CDR3 coding sequence is TGTGCCAGCAGCGGGATAGGGAACACTGAAGCTTTCTTT. Its protein product is CASSGIGNTEAFF.

V and J are TRBV6-1 and TRBJ1-1; maybe TRBD1 (6 bases). The CDR3 runs 18 residues. Germline V lookup: CDR1 MNHNS, CDR2 SASEGT. V lost 4 bases and J 1 base, leaving 22 bases between the germline ends. The CDR3 is CASSGGPEWGLENTEAFF. CDR3 in DNA: TGTGCCAGCAGTGGGGGGCCGGAGTGGGGCTTAGAGAACACTGAAGCTTTCTTT.

The chain uses TRBV9 and TRBJ2-5; 9 bases are a match to TRBD1. The V gene end was trimmed by 4 bases and the J gene end by 5 bases; junction bases not matched to a gene: 9. The CDR3 spans 15 residues. Germline V gene data show CDR1 as SGDLS and CDR2 as YYNGEE. In DNA form, the CDR3 reads TGTGCCAGCAGCCGCCGGGGACAGGGAGGTGAGACCCAGTACTTC. Its protein is CASSRRGQGGETQYF.

This chain uses TRBV19 with TRBJ2-7; D gene uncertain. There are 14 residues in the CDR3. Germline V gene data show CDR1 as LNHDA and CDR2 as SQIVND (reference sequence). The ends were cut back, 9 bases at V and 6 bases at J, with 21 bases in the middle. The CDR3 nucleotides are TGTGCCAGGGGCTATCAGGTCACGGGTTGCGAGCAGTACTTC. This gives the protein CARGYQVTGCEQYF.

This chain links TRBV28 with TRBJ1-5, with TRBD1 matching over 9 bases. Germline V CDR1 and CDR2: MDHEN, SYDVKM. The CDR3 covers 15 residues. Trimming cost V 8 bases and J 0 bases; bases outside gene matches: 5. In DNA form, the CDR3 reads TGTGCCAGCCGGACAGGGGCCTATAGCAATCAGCCCCAGCATTTT. It is translated as CASRTGAYSNQPQHF.

The V gene is TRBV4-2, the J gene TRBJ2-1; 7 bases are shared with TRBD2. Trimming took 1 base from V and 2 from J; bases not matched to a gene: 2. In germline, CDR1 is LGHNA, CDR2 YNFKEQ. The CDR3 runs 15 residues. The CDR3, as DNA: TGTGCCAGCAGCCAAGGGGGGGGTACCTACAATGAGCAGTTCTTC. Translated: CASSQGGGTYNEQFF.

This rearrangement joins TRBV7-7 to TRBJ2-2, with a tentative D call TRBD1 (9 bases). The germline gives CDR1 SSHAT, CDR2 FNYEAQ (reference sequence). Trimming pared 11 bases from V and 2 bases from J, leaving 15 bases between. The CDR3 is made up of 14 amino acids. CDR3 in amino acids: CAAGGQGNTGELFF. DNA for the CDR3: TGTGCCGCGGGGGGACAGGGCAACACCGGGGAGCTGTTTTTT.

The rearrangement uses TRBV4-1 and TRBJ1-1; D is uncertain. The CDR3 covers 14 residues. Trimming left V 0 bases short and J 5 bases short, with 10 bases between. In germline, CDR1 is MGHRA, CDR2 YSYEKL. The CDR3 nucleotides are TGCGCCAGCAGCCAAGATCGAGCGTTAACTGAAGCTTTCTTT. The encoded protein is CASSQDRALTEAFF.

A single count supports this clone. The chain joins TRBV6-5 to TRBJ2-3, with a weak D call TRBD1 (5 bases). The CDR3 has 15 amino acids. The V gene's germline CDR1 is MNHEY and CDR2 SVGAGI. The V end was cut by 4 bases, the J end by 0 bases, with 11 bases between. The CDR3 loop reads CASSSQGTSTDTQYF. The CDR3 DNA is TGTGCCAGCAGTTCCCAGGGTACTAGCACAGATACGCAGTATTTT.

The V and J genes are TRBV28 and TRBJ2-7; no clear D gene. V lost 3 bases to trimming and J lost 1 base, with 7 bases between them. The CDR3 is 13 amino acids. Germline V gives CDR1 MDHEN, CDR2 SYDVKM. The CDR3 nucleotides read TGTGCCAGCAGTTTTGGTAAATCCTACGAGCAGTACTTC. Its protein is CASSFGKSYEQYF. Filled out from reference TRBV28 and TRBJ2-7, the complete variable domain reads DVKVTQSSRYLVKRTGEKVFLECVQDMDHENMFWYRQDPGLGLRLIYFSYDVKMKEKGDIPEGYSVSREKKERFSLILESASTNQTSMYLCASSFGKSYEQYFGPGTRLTVT.